This paragraph covers one T cell receptor beta chain sequence. This clone turned up a few times. It has no known antigen specificity. Base qualities are missing; no much larger clone stands one base away. The CDR3 regions of human TCRbeta chains were analyzed by immunosequencing. The study's own analysis went as follows. Repertoire TCRs were matched against a reference library of SARS-CoV-2-specific TCRs generated with the MIRA antigen-specificity platform. Breadth was defined as the fraction of unique TCRs that were SARS-CoV-2-associated, and depth was defined as the fraction of total T cells that were SARS-CoV-2-associated. Using the MIRA data, each spike-specific TCR was mapped to the spike region that the TCR reacts to and placed in a CD4 or CD8 class. Log10-transformed breadth and depth values were compared by one-way ANOVA with Sidak's multiple comparisons tests. TCRdb provides this immuneACCESS table in a form limited to in-frame rearrangements. Some clones are lacking; in checked studies, under half of them reflect an unresolved V gene, and why the rest are absent is not known. The V and J calls and clone size are taken from that table; D and trimming were inferred from the DNA. The sample data list roughly 130,000 clones, and 88% of these were observed just once. 18% of the sample lies in the top ten.

What the time point label conveys for this sample: baseline before first vaccination. The treatment or condition label, read with the paper, signifies: meningococcal conjugate vaccine given as trial control. Vaccinee samples came from UK trials COV001 and COV002, including a single-blind randomized controlled phase 2/3 trial of AZD1222 (ChAdOx1 nCoV-19) in healthy adults. For TCRbeta chain sequencing, PBMC samples were collected from trial participants at day 0 and at day 28 after the second dose. The V and J ends are trimmed by 6 bases and 0 bases, leaving 15 bases between them. Reading the germline V gene (reference sequence) gives CDR1 LNHDA and CDR2 SQIVND. From the cysteine through the phenylalanine, the CDR3 covers 16 amino acids. The entry retains the CDR3 DNA only, 48 bases that are in frame from base 1. This sample was included in a study of T cell responses to AZD1222 COVID-19 vaccine (dated by TCRdb to about 2021). Broadly, across the study: TCR sequencing was performed for about 250 trial participants, of whom 200 to 220 were given two doses of AZD1222 and around 26 were given two doses of MenACWY control vaccine. Trial participants were enrolled by age into 18-55, 56-69 and 70-plus year subgroups, with around 150, 28 and 57 TCR-sequenced participants respectively.

Findings and caveats that apply to the study as a whole: Vaccine-associated CD4 TCRs spanned the whole spike protein, with dominant responses in regions 160-218 and 743-854. Conclusions about previously exposed vaccinees are limited because only a handful of AZD1222 recipients were SARS-CoV-2 seropositive at baseline. Because no day 14 peak-response samples were available, the repertoires could be characterized only after the peak T cell response. Participants were mostly white British and included more females than males, and it was suggested by the authors that clonal diversity may have been underestimated. Reportedly, almost half of the unique spike-specific TCRs recognized epitopes lying outside the regions that are mutated in the B.1.351 and B.1.1.7 variants. Spike-specific TCR breadth and depth rose significantly after two AZD1222 doses compared with day 0 and with MenACWY recipients. In the small 56-69-year group, the increase in depth fell short of significance, most likely because of low power.

The rearrangement combines TRBV19 with TRBJ1-5; the D region possibly corresponds to TRBD1 (6 bases align). The sample here was peripheral blood, taken on day 0 of MenACWY control vaccination. This receptor was obtained from an adult in good health. This receptor carries the CDR3 CASRALRTVSNQPQHF. The DNA is TGTGCCAGTAGGGCTCTCAGGACAGTTAGCAATCAGCCCCAGCATTTT. Extended through the reference TRBV19 and TRBJ1-5 proteins, this CDR3 yields the full variable domain: DGGITQSPKYLFRKEGQNVTLSCEQNLNHDAMYWYRQDPGQGLRLIYYSQIVNDFQKGDIAEGYSVSREKKESFPLTVTSAQKNPTAFYLCASRALRTVSNQPQHFGDGTRLSIL.